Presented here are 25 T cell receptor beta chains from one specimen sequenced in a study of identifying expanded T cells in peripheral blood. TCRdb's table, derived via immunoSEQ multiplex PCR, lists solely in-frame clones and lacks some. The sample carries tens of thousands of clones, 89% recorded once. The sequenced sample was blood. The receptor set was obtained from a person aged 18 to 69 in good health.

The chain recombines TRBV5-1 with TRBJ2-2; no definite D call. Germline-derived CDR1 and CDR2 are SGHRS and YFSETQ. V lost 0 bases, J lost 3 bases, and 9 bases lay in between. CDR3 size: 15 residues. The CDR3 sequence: CASSLGTAHTGELFF. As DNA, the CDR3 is TGCGCCAGCAGCTTGGGGACGGCCCACACCGGGGAGCTGTTTTTT. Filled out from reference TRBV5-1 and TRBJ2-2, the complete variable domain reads KAGVTQTPRYLIKTRGQQVTLSCSPISGHRSVSWYQQTPGQGLQFLFEYFSETQRNKGNFPGRFSGRQFSNSRSEMNVSTLELGDSALYLCASSLGTAHTGELFFGEGSRLTVL.

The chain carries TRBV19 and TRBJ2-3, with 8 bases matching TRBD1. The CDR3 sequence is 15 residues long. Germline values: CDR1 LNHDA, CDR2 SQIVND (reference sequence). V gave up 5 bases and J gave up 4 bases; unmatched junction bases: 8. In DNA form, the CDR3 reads TGTGCCAGTAGTGGCAGGGGGCTCAAAGCAGATACGCAGTATTTT. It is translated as CASSGRGLKADTQYF.

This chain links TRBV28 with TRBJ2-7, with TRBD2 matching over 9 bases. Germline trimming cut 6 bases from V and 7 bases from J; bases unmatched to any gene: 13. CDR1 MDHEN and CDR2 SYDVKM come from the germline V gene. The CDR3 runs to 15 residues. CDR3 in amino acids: CASSLGGLAGREQYF. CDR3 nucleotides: TGTGCCAGCAGCCTTGGCGGGCTAGCGGGGCGGGAGCAGTACTTC.

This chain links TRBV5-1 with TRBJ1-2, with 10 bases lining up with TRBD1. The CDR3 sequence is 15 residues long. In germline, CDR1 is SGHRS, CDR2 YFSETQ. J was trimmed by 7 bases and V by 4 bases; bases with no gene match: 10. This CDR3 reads CASSGDSDRGSGYTF. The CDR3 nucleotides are TGCGCCAGCAGCGGAGATTCGGACAGGGGGAGTGGCTACACCTTC.

The CDR3: CASSFPGGSGEQFF. In DNA form, the CDR3 reads TGTGCCAGCAGCTTCCCCGGGGGGTCGGGTGAGCAGTTCTTC. The gene calls are TRBV7-8 and TRBJ2-1; 7 nucleotides align to TRBD2. Trimming cost V 3 bases and J 9 bases; bases outside gene matches: 8. Germline values: CDR1 SGHVS, CDR2 FQNEAQ. The CDR3 extends over 14 amino acids.

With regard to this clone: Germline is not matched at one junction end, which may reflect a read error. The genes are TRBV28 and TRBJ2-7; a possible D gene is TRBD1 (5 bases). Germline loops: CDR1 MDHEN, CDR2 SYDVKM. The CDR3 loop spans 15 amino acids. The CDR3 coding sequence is TGTGCCAGCAGTCCCGCGGTTGGGGCCTCCCACGAGCAGTACTTC. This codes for CASSPAVGASHEQYF.

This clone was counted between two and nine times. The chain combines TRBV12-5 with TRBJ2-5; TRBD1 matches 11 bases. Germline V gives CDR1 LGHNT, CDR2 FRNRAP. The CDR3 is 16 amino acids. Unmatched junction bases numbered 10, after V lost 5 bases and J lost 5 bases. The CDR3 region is CASGPGQGASLETQYF. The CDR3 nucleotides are TGTGCTAGTGGTCCCGGACAGGGGGCCAGTTTGGAGACCCAGTACTTC. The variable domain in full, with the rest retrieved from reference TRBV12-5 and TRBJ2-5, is DARVTQTPRHKVTEMGQEVTMRCQPILGHNTVFWYRQTMMQGLELLAYFRNRAPLDDSGMPKDRFSAEMPDATLATLKIQPSEPRDSAVYFCASGPGQGASLETQYFGPGTRLLVL.

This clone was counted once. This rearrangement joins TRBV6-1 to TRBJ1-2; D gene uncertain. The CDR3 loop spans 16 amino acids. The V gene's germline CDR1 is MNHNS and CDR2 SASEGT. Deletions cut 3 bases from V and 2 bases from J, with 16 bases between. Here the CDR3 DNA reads TGTGCCAGCAGTGACTACGGGCCCCCCTCCAACTATGGCTACACCTTC. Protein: CASSDYGPPSNYGYTF.

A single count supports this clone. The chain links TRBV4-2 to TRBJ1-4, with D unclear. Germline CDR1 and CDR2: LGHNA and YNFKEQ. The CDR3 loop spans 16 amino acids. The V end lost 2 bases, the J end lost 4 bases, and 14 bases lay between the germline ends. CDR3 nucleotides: TGTGCCAGCAGCCAAACGCCTGGGCAGCGTAATGAAAAACTGTTTTTT. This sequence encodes CASSQTPGQRNEKLFF.

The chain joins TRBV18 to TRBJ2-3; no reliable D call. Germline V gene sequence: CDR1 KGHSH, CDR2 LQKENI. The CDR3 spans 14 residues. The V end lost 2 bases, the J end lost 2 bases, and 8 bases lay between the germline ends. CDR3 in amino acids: CASSPRQNTDTQYF. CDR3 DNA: TGTGCCAGCTCACCAAGGCAGAACACAGATACGCAGTATTTT.

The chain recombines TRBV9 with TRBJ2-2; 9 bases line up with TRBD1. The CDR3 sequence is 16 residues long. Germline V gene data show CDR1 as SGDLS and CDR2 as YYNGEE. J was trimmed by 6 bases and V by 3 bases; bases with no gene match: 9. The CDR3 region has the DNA TGTGCCAGCAGCGCCGAGGGACAGGGATACTCCGGGGAGCTGTTTTTT. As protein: CASSAEGQGYSGELFF.

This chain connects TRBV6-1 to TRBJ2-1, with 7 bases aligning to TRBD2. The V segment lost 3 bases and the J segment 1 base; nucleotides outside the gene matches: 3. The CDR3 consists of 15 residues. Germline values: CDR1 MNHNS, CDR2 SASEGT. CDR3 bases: TGTGCCAGCAGTGAGGGGGGGAGATCCTACAATGAGCAGTTCTTC. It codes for CASSEGGRSYNEQFF.

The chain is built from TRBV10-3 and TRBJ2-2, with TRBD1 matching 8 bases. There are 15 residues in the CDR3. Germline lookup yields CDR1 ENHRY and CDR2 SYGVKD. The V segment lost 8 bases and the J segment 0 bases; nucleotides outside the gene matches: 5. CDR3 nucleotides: TGTGCCATCGGACAGGGTCCCCCGAACACCGGGGAGCTGTTTTTT. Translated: CAIGQGPPNTGELFF.

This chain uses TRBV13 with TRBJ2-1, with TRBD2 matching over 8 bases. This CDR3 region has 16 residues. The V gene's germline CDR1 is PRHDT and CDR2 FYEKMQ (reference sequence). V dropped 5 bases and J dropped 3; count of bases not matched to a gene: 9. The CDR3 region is CASSMLAGPLYNEQFF. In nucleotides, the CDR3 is TGTGCCAGCAGCATGTTAGCGGGGCCGCTCTACAATGAGCAGTTCTTC.

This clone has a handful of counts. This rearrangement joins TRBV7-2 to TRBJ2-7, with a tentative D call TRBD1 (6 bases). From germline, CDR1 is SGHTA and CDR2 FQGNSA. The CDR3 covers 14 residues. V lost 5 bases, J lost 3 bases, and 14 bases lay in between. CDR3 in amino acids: CASSLRQELYEQYF. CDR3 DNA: TGTGCCAGCAGCCTGCGACAGGAACTCTACGAGCAGTACTTC.

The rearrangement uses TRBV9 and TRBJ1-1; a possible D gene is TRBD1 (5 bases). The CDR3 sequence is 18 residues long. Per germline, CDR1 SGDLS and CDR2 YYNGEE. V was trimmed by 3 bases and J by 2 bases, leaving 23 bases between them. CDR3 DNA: TGTGCCAGCAGCGAGCCTCCGGGCCTCGGGGACGGAAACACTGAAGCTTTCTTT. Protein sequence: CASSEPPGLGDGNTEAFF.

CDR3 in amino acids: CASSQTGSYEQYF. DNA of the CDR3: TGTGCCAGCAGCCAGACAGGATCCTACGAGCAGTACTTC. This chain joins TRBV7-6 and TRBJ2-7; D perhaps matches TRBD1 (6 bases). CDR1 is SGHVS and CDR2 is FNYEAQ in the germline V gene. Trimming cost V 5 bases and J 1 base, with 9 bases left between them. The length of the CDR3 is 13 residues.

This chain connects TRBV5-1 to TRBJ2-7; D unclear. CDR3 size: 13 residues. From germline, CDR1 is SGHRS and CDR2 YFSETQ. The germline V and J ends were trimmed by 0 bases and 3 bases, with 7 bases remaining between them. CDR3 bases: TGCGCCAGCAGCTTGGGTGTTGACTACGAGCAGTACTTC. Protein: CASSLGVDYEQYF.

The CDR3 sequence is CASSLGLGQGNTEAFF. The CDR3 nucleotides read TGTGCCAGCAGCTTAGGCCTAGGTCAGGGGAACACTGAAGCTTTCTTT. The rearrangement uses TRBV13 and TRBJ1-1; TRBD1 might be the D (5 bases). The germline V gene has CDR1 PRHDT and CDR2 FYEKMQ (reference sequence). The CDR3 sequence is 16 residues long. The V end was cut by 0 bases, the J end by 1 base, with 12 bases between.

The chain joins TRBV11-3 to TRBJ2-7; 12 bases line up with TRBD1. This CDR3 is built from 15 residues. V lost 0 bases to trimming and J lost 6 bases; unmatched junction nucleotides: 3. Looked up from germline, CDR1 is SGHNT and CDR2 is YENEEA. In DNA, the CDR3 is TGTGCCAGCAGCTTAGATGGGACAGGGGGCTCCGAGCAGTACTTC. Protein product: CASSLDGTGGSEQYF.

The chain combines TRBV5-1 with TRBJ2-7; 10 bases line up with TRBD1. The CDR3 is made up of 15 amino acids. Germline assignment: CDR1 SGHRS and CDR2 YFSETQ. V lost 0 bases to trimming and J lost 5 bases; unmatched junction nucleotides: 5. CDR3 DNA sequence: TGCGCCAGCAGCTTGGACGGACAGGGGGTAAACGAGCAGTACTTC. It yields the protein CASSLDGQGVNEQYF.

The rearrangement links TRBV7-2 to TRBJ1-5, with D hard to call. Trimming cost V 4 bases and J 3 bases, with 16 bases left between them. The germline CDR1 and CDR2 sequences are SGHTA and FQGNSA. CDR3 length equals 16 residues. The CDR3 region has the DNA TGTGCCAGCAGCTCTACCGGGGTGGGGTTCAATCAGCCCCAGCATTTT. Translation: CASSSTGVGFNQPQHF.

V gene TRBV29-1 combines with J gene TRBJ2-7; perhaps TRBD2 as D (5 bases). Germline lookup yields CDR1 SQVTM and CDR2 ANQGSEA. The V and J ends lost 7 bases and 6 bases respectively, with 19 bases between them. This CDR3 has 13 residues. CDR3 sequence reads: CSAGPGTLGEQYF. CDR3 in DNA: TGCAGCGCTGGGCCGGGAACCCTCGGCGAGCAGTACTTC.

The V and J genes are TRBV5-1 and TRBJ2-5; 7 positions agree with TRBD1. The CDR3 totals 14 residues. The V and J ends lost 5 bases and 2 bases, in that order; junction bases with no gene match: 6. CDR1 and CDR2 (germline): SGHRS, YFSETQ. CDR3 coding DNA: TGCGCCAGCAGGCAGAGACAGGGTCAAGAGACCCAGTACTTC. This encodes CASRQRQGQETQYF.

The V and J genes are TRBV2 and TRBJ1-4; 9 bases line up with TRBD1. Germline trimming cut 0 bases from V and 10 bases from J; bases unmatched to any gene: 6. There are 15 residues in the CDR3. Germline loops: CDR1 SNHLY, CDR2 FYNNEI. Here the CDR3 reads CASSEALGQGGKLFF. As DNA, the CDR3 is TGTGCCAGCAGTGAAGCCCTGGGACAGGGAGGAAAACTGTTTTTT.